This record covers a single T cell receptor beta chain. Germline V lookup: CDR1 GTSNPN, CDR2 SVGIG (reference sequence). The CDR3 is made up of 14 amino acids. With V trimmed by 4 bases and J by 6 bases, 7 bases remained unmatched. This entry comes from a study of cytomegalovirus exposure and HLA in healthy donors. TCRdb keeps only in-frame clones here, not all; method: immunoSEQ multiplex PCR. The sample lists roughly 150,000 clones; 95% to 97% were seen once. This sequence originates from a woman aged 18 to 35 in good health and CMV-seronegative. This chain links TRBV30 with TRBJ2-2; 8 bases fit TRBD1. Sequenced material: PBMCs. The CDR3 nucleotides read TGTGCCTGGACTAGACAGGGGATCGCCGGGGAGCTGTTTTTT. This sequence encodes CAWTRQGIAGELFF.